This T cell receptor beta chain was identified in a study of tumor-infiltrating lymphocytes in localized non-small cell lung cancer. The germline gives CDR1 SGHTA, CDR2 FQGNSA. The CDR3 covers 13 residues. The V gene lost 2 bases and the J gene lost 10 bases, with 11 bases spanning the gap. Profiling relied on immunoSEQ multiplex PCR, and the TCRdb table lists in-frame clones only, not all of them. The top ten clones hold about 16% of a sample with 15,000 to 20,000 clones, 45% of them seen once. This sequence joins TRBV7-2 and TRBJ1-4; D is possibly TRBD1 (5 bases). The source of this sequence is a human donor with non-small cell lung cancer. The sequencing sample was made of lung tumor tissue. CDR3 sequence reads: CASSLNQGRKLFF. The DNA of the CDR3 is TGTGCCAGCAGCTTAAACCAGGGAAGAAAACTGTTTTTT.